The 27 T cell receptor beta chains in this list originate from one sample, sequenced in a study of T cell responses to AZD1222 COVID-19 vaccine. This table comes from immunoSEQ multiplex PCR, and its TCRdb copy is limited to in-frame clones, with some not included. The profile covers 150,000 to 250,000 clones, with approximately 90% appearing a single time and around 3% taken by the ten largest. The sequencing here drew on peripheral blood, taken 28 days after the second AZD1222 dose. Receptors originate from an adult who received the AZD1222 COVID-19 vaccine.

The chain uses TRBV27 and TRBJ2-1; 7 nucleotides agree with TRBD2. This CDR3 has 15 residues. Germline values: CDR1 MNHEY, CDR2 SMNVEV (reference sequence). The J segment lost 6 bases and the V segment lost 4 bases, leaving 9 bases of the junction unmatched. CDR3 residues: CASSSRPGGINEQFF. Here the CDR3 DNA reads TGTGCCAGCAGTTCTCGCCCGGGAGGTATCAATGAGCAGTTCTTC.

CDR3 in DNA: TGCGCCAGCAGCTCCACCTCTGCTAGCGGGGAGCTGTTTTTT. Translating it yields CASSSTSASGELFF. The V gene is TRBV5-1, the J gene TRBJ2-2; D remains ambiguous. CDR1 and CDR2 from the germline V gene are SGHRS and YFSETQ. CDR3 length: 14 residues. Trimming stripped 3 bases from V and 7 bases from J, with 13 bases between. Full variable domain (remainder filled in from reference TRBV5-1 and TRBJ2-2): KAGVTQTPRYLIKTRGQQVTLSCSPISGHRSVSWYQQTPGQGLQFLFEYFSETQRNKGNFPGRFSGRQFSNSRSEMNVSTLELGDSALYLCASSSTSASGELFFGEGSRLTVL.

The CDR3 reads CSGGMDTQYF. DNA of the CDR3: TGCAGCGGGGGGATGGATACGCAGTATTTT. The genes are TRBV29-1 and TRBJ2-3; possibly TRBD1 or TRBD2 for D (5 bases each). The CDR3 is 10 amino acids. Germline loops: CDR1 SQVTM, CDR2 ANQGSEA. V dropped 7 bases and J dropped 6 bases, with 8 bases sitting between them.

The chain is built from TRBV18 and TRBJ1-1; D possibly corresponds to TRBD1 (5 bases). The germline V gene has CDR1 KGHSH and CDR2 LQKENI. The CDR3 covers 14 residues. V was trimmed by 2 bases and J by 4 bases, leaving 11 bases between them. In DNA form, the CDR3 reads TGTGCCAGCTCACCAACAGGTAGTGGCACTGAAGCTTTCTTT. It encodes CASSPTGSGTEAFF.

CDR3 loop: CASSPYREKNTEAFF. The CDR3 DNA reads TGTGCCAGTAGTCCCTACAGGGAGAAGAACACTGAAGCTTTCTTT. J is TRBJ1-1 and V is TRBV19, with TRBD1 as a possible D gene (6 bases). V lost 5 bases to trimming and J lost 1 base, with 14 bases between them. CDR1 is LNHDA and CDR2 is SQIVND in the germline V gene (reference sequence). The CDR3 length is 15 residues.

This clone has just one count. V usage is TRBV15 and J usage is TRBJ1-5; D remains ambiguous. CDR3 size: 16 residues. CDR1 and CDR2 from the germline V gene are LNHNV and YYDKDF (reference sequence). Trimming took 3 bases from V and 0 from J, leaving 12 bases between them. The CDR3 DNA sequence: TGTGCCACCAGCAGCCTGACCGACGGTAGCAATCAGCCCCAGCATTTT. Protein product: CATSSLTDGSNQPQHF.

The chain uses TRBV10-3 and TRBJ2-7; 7 bases line up with TRBD2. Germline CDR1 ENHRY, CDR2 SYGVKD. CDR3 length equals 14 residues. V lost 5 bases, J lost 2 bases, and 6 bases stayed unmatched. For the CDR3, the DNA is TGTGCCATCAGTCGGGGGAGGGGCGCCTACGAGCAGTACTTC. Protein product: CAISRGRGAYEQYF.

The chain couples TRBV5-5 to TRBJ1-5, with D unresolved. Germline CDR1 SGHKS, CDR2 YYEKEE (reference sequence). Trimming removed 2 bases at V and 0 bases at J, with 15 bases between. The CDR3 extends over 17 amino acids. The CDR3 here is CASSLVPGSRSNQPQHF. CDR3 sequence (DNA): TGTGCCAGCAGCTTAGTTCCGGGGTCACGTAGCAATCAGCCCCAGCATTTT.

The chain carries TRBV3-1 (or the pseudogene TRBV3-2) and TRBJ1-4, with D tentatively TRBD1 (5 bases). The V end was cut by 1 base, the J end by 7 bases, with 13 bases between. This CDR3 is 15 amino acids long. Per the germline V gene, CDR1 is LGHDT and CDR2 is YNNKEL (reference sequence). For the CDR3, the DNA is TGTGCCAGCAGCCAAGGGGCCAGGGCGGCTGAAAAACTGTTTTTT. Translation: CASSQGARAAEKLFF.

CDR3 region: CASSSIPGGSGELFF. The CDR3 DNA is TGTGCCAGCAGCTCGATCCCAGGGGGCTCCGGGGAGCTGTTTTTT. The chain has TRBV7-3 and TRBJ2-2; 8 nucleotides line up with TRBD1. The CDR3 runs 15 residues. V lost 4 bases, J lost 6 bases, and 7 bases stayed unmatched. Germline CDR1 reads SGHTA; CDR2 reads FQGTGA.

This clone was seen once. V and J are TRBV10-3 and TRBJ2-1; D remains ambiguous. V gave up 3 bases and J gave up 7 bases, with 4 bases separating them. The CDR3 covers 11 residues. Germline V gene sequence: CDR1 ENHRY, CDR2 SYGVKD. CDR3 in amino acids: CAISDRNEQFF. The CDR3 DNA follows: TGTGCCATCAGTGATAGGAATGAGCAGTTCTTC.

This chain links TRBV27 with TRBJ2-1, with 9 bases identical to TRBD2. The V gene's germline CDR1 is MNHEY and CDR2 SMNVEV (reference sequence). V lost 5 bases and J lost 0; bases outside the gene matches: 8. The CDR3 covers 17 residues. In nucleotides, the CDR3 is TGTGCCAGCAGTACAGTCATACTAGCGGGCTCCTACAATGAGCAGTTCTTC. Translated: CASSTVILAGSYNEQFF.

The rearrangement links TRBV7-2 to TRBJ2-7, with D tentatively TRBD1 or TRBD2 (5 bases each). This CDR3 comprises 13 residues. Germline V gives CDR1 SGHTA, CDR2 FQGNSA. V was clipped by 8 bases and J by 0 bases, with 11 bases between them. This CDR3 reads CASVTGTSYEQYF. CDR3 sequence (DNA): TGTGCCAGCGTGACGGGGACCTCCTACGAGCAGTACTTC. Full variable domain (remainder filled in from reference TRBV7-2 and TRBJ2-7): GAGVSQSPSNKVTEKGKDVELRCDPISGHTALYWYRQSLGQGLEFLIYFQGNSAPDKSGLPSDRFSAERTGGSVSTLTIQRTQQEDSAVYLCASVTGTSYEQYFGPGTRLTVT.

V usage is TRBV25-1 and J usage is TRBJ1-5; 8 bases line up with TRBD1. V gave up 4 bases and J gave up 1 base; unmatched junction bases: 6. CDR1 is MGHDK and CDR2 is SYGVNS in the germline V gene. The CDR3 contains 16 residues. The CDR3 DNA reads TGTGCCAGCAGTGCCAAACAGGGGGGCAGCAATCAGCCCCAGCATTTT. Amino acids: CASSAKQGGSNQPQHF.

The chain links TRBV28 to TRBJ1-2; possibly TRBD1 for D (6 bases). Trimming removed 1 base at V and 6 bases at J, with 15 bases between. This CDR3 comprises 15 residues. In germline, CDR1 is MDHEN, CDR2 SYDVKM. The CDR3 sequence is CASSLFRQGSHGYTF. The CDR3 bases are TGTGCCAGCAGTTTATTTCGGCAGGGGTCTCATGGCTACACCTTC.

This sequence joins TRBV7-2 and TRBJ1-6, with TRBD1 matching over 7 bases. After removal of 2 bases from V and 7 bases from J, the junction contained 5 bases not matched to a gene. The CDR3 length is 15 residues. The germline V gene has CDR1 SGHTA and CDR2 FQGNSA. The CDR3 DNA sequence: TGTGCCAGCAGCTTATCAGCAGGGGGGAATTCACCCCTCCACTTT. It translates to CASSLSAGGNSPLHF. The variable domain in full, with the rest retrieved from reference TRBV7-2 and TRBJ1-6, is GAGVSQSPSNKVTEKGKDVELRCDPISGHTALYWYRQSLGQGLEFLIYFQGNSAPDKSGLPSDRFSAERTGGSVSTLTIQRTQQEDSAVYLCASSLSAGGNSPLHFGNGTRLTVT.

The chain recombines TRBV2 with TRBJ2-1; 11 nucleotides line up with TRBD1. The CDR3 totals 16 residues. CDR1 is SNHLY and CDR2 is FYNNEI in the germline V gene. Trimming cost V 3 bases and J 7 bases; bases outside gene matches: 8. The CDR3 loop is CASSEMVGQGGNEQFF. The CDR3 region has the DNA TGTGCCAGCAGTGAGATGGTGGGACAGGGGGGGAATGAGCAGTTCTTC.

This sequence joins TRBV9 and TRBJ2-1; D might be TRBD1 or TRBD2, each matching 5 bases. This CDR3 has 14 amino acids. The V end was cut by 4 bases, the J end by 9 bases, with 17 bases between. CDR1 and CDR2 (germline): SGDLS, YYNGEE. In DNA form, the CDR3 reads TGTGCCAGCAGCCTGAGGGGAGAACTATTTGAGCAGTTCTTC. Translated, it gives CASSLRGELFEQFF.

V usage is TRBV20-1 and J usage is TRBJ1-2; D gene ambiguous. The CDR3 is made up of 11 amino acids. Germline CDR1 is DFQATT and CDR2 is SNEGSKA (reference sequence). Trimming removed 6 bases at V and 4 bases at J, with 9 bases between. CDR3 sequence (DNA): TGCAGTGCCACATTTAGCTATGGCTACACCTTC. It yields the protein CSATFSYGYTF.

The chain combines TRBV6-1 with TRBJ2-1, with 8 bases identical to TRBD2. The CDR3 is 17 residues long. The germline V gene has CDR1 MNHNS and CDR2 SASEGT. The trim removed 4 bases at V and 1 base at J, leaving 9 bases unmatched. CDR3 sequence: CASSVFIAGTSYNEQFF. CDR3 in DNA: TGTGCCAGCAGTGTCTTTATAGCGGGAACTTCCTACAATGAGCAGTTCTTC.

This chain joins TRBV3-1 (or the pseudogene TRBV3-2) and TRBJ1-1, with a possible D match to TRBD1 (5 bases). The germline CDR1 and CDR2 sequences are LGHDT and YNNKEL (reference sequence). Trimming pared 6 bases from V and 10 bases from J, leaving 12 bases between. The CDR3 runs to 11 residues. CDR3 protein: CASRTQGRAFF. CDR3 coding DNA: TGTGCCAGCAGAACCCAGGGTAGAGCTTTCTTT.

The chain combines TRBV2 with TRBJ1-5; TRBD1 aligns across 8 bases. Trimming at V came to 6 bases and at J to 7 bases, leaving 2 bases not matched to a gene. The CDR3 extends over 12 amino acids. In germline, CDR1 is SNHLY, CDR2 FYNNEI. In DNA, the CDR3 is TGTGCCAGCAGCGGACAGGGCCAGCCCCAGCATTTT. Translated: CASSGQGQPQHF.

The gene calls are TRBV5-1 and TRBJ2-2; D unresolved. Trimming left V 7 bases short and J 5 bases short, with 21 bases between. Germline V gene lookup returns CDR1 SGHRS and CDR2 YFSETQ. The CDR3 spans 16 residues. CDR3 coding DNA: TGCGCCAGCCGGCCATGGGGTGAGGATTGGACCGGGGAGCTGTTTTTT. As protein: CASRPWGEDWTGELFF.

The chain uses TRBV23-1 and TRBJ2-7; D perhaps matches TRBD1 (6 bases). TRBV23-1 is annotated as an ORF whose role is uncertain. The CDR3 is 18 residues long. The ends were cut back, 6 bases at V and 0 bases at J, with 24 bases in the middle. CDR3: CASSSSGTPKGTSYEQYF. The CDR3 DNA is TGCGCCAGCAGCTCATCCGGGACACCTAAAGGGACCTCCTACGAGCAGTACTTC.

The chain carries TRBV3-1 (or the pseudogene TRBV3-2) and TRBJ1-3; possibly TRBD1 for D (6 bases). Per germline, CDR1 LGHDT and CDR2 YNNKEL (reference sequence). The CDR3 is made up of 19 amino acids. Trimming removed 5 bases from V and 0 bases from J, with 23 bases in between. The CDR3 is CASSSSGQRPFDSGNTIYF. The CDR3 coding sequence is TGTGCCAGCAGCTCATCAGGACAGAGGCCGTTCGACTCTGGAAACACCATATATTTT.

The chain uses TRBV19 and TRBJ2-3, with 7 bases aligning to TRBD1. CDR1 and CDR2 (germline): LNHDA, SQIVND (reference sequence). There are 13 residues in the CDR3. V lost 4 bases to trimming and J lost 6 bases; unmatched junction nucleotides: 4. The CDR3 reads CASSTTGADTQYF. The DNA for the CDR3 is TGTGCCAGTAGTACTACAGGGGCCGATACGCAGTATTTT.

CDR3 sequence: CASRPGTYLYEQYF. The CDR3 DNA reads TGTGCCAGCAGGCCCGGTACTTACCTTTACGAGCAGTACTTC. This sequence joins TRBV5-5 and TRBJ2-7; D is undetermined. There are 14 residues in the CDR3. Germline CDR1 is SGHKS and CDR2 is YYEKEE (reference sequence). V gave up 5 bases and J gave up 4 bases, with 16 bases separating them.